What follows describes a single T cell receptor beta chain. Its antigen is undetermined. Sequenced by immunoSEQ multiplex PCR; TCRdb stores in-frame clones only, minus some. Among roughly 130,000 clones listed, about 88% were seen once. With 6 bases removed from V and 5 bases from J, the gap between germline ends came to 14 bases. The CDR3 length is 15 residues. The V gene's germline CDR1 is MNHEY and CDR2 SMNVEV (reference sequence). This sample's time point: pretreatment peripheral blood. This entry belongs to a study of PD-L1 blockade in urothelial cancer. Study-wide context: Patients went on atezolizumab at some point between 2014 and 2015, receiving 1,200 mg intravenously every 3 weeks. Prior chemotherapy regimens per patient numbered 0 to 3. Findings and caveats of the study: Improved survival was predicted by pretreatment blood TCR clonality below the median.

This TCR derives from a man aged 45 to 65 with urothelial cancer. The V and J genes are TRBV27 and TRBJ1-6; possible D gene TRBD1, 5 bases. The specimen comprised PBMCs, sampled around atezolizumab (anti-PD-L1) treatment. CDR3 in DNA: TGTGCCAGCAGCCTCCAGGGAGGGCATAATTCACCCCTCCACTTT. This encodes CASSLQGGHNSPLHF.